The present TCR beta chain was sequenced within a study of T cells expressing NK-cell markers. The wider study: TCR beta repertoires came from sorted CD3+CD56+NKG2C+, CD3+CD56+NKG2C- and CD3+CD56-NKG2C+ T cells. HCMV seropositivity marked seven of the eight sequenced donors; one was seronegative. Whole-study findings and limits: The CD3+CD56-NKG2C+ fraction of a handful of donors was likewise dominated by these clonotypes.

This CDR3 contains 11 residues. CDR1 and CDR2 from the germline V gene are DFQATT and SNEGSKA (reference sequence). A remark on this clonotype: Its target is not known.

The authors made TCR beta cDNA libraries by 5'RACE template switching. This switching added a universal primer site and UMIs. From the 5' RACE reads, TCRdb lists one entry per CDR3 protein and no DNA. Its table records around 550,000 distinct CDR3 sequences. The chain is built from TRBV20-1 and TRBJ1-1; TCRdb outputs TRBD1, but without DNA this stays unchecked. Sequencing input: blood T cells: a sorted CD56 or NKG2C T cell subset, CD4+ or CD8+ T cells, or bulk PBMC T cells (not recorded which). The sequence derives from a young man in good health. CDR3 region: CSARDDRMAFF.